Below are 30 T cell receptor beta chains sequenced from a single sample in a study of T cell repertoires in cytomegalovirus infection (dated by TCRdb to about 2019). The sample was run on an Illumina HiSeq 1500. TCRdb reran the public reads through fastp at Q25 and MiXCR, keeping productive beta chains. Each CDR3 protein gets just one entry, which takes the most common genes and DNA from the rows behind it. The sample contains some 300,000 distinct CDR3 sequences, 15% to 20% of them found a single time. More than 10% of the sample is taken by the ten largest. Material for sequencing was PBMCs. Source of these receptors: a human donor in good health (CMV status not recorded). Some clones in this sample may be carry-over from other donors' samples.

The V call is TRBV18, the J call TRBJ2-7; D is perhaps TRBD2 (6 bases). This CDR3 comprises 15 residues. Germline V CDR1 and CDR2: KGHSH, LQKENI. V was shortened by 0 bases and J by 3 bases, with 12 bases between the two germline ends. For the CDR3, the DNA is TGTGCCAGCTCACCACCCATAAGAGCGGGCTACGAGCAGTACTTC. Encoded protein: CASSPPIRAGYEQYF.

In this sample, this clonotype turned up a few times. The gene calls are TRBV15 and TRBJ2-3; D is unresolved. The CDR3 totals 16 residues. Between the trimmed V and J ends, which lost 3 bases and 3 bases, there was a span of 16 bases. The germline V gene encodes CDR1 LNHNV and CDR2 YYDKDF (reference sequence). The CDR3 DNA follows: TGTGCCACCAGCAGGGAAAGCTGGTTGGGGACAGATACGCAGTATTTT. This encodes CATSRESWLGTDTQYF.

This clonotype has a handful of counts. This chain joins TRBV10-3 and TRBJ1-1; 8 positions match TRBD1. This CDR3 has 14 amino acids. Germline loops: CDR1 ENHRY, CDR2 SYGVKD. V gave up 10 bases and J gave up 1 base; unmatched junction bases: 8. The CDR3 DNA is TGTGCCACCCTAGTTGGACAGGGGAACACTGAAGCTTTCTTT. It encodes CATLVGQGNTEAFF.

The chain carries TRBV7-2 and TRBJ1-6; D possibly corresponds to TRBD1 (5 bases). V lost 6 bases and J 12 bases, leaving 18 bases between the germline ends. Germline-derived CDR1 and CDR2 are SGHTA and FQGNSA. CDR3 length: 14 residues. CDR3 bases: TGTGCCAGCAGGTTCGACCCACAGGTGAAACCCCTCCACTTT. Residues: CASRFDPQVKPLHF.

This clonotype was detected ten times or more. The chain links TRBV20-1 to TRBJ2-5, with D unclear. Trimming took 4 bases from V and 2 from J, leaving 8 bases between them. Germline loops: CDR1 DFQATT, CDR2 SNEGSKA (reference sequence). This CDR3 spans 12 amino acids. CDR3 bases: TGCAGTGCTATTGGCTATCAAGAGACCCAGTACTTC. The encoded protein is CSAIGYQETQYF.

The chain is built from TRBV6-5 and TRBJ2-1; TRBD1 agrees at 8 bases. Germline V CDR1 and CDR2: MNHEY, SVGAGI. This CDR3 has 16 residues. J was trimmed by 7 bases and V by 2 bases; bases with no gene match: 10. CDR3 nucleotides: TGTGCCAGCAGTTACCTCAGCGGCAGGGGGCCGAATGAGCAGTTCTTC. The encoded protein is CASSYLSGRGPNEQFF.

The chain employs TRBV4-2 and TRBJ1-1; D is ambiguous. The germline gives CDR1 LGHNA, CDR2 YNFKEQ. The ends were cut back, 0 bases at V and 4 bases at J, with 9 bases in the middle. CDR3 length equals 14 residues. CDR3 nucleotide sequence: TGTGCCAGCAGCCAAGATTGGAGCTCCACTGAAGCTTTCTTT. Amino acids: CASSQDWSSTEAFF.

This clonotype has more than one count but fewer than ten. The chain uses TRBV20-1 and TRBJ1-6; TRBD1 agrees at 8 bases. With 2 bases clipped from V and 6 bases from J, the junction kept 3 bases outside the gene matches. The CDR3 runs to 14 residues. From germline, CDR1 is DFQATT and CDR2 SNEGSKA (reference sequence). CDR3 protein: CSARRTGSNSPLHF. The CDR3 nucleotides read TGCAGTGCTAGACGGACAGGGAGTAATTCACCCCTCCACTTT.

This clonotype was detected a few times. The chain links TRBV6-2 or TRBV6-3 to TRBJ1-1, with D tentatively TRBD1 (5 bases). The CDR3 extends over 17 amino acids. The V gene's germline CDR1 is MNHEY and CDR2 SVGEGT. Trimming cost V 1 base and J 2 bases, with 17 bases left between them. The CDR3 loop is CASSYFDRGGINTEAFF. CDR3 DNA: TGTGCCAGCAGTTACTTCGACAGAGGAGGGATTAACACTGAAGCTTTCTTT.

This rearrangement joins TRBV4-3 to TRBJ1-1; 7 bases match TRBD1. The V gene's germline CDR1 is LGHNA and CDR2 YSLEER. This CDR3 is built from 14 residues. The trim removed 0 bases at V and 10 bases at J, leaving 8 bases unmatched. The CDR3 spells CASSQDWQGGGAFF. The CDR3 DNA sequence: TGCGCCAGCAGCCAAGATTGGCAGGGGGGGGGAGCTTTCTTT.

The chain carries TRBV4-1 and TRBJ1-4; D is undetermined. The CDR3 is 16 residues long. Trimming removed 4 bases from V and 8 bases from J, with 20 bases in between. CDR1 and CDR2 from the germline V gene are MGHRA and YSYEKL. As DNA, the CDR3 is TGCGCCAGCAGCCCGATGTCGGTCAACCCCGGGGAAAAACTGTTTTTT. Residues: CASSPMSVNPGEKLFF.

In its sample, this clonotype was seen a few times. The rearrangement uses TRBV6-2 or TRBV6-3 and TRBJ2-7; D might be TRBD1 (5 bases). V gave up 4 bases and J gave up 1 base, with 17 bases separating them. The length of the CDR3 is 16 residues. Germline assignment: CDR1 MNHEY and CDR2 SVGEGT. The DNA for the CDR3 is TGTGCCAGCAGTTCCCCGGACATTTCAGGTTCCTACGAGCAGTACTTC. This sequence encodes CASSSPDISGSYEQYF.

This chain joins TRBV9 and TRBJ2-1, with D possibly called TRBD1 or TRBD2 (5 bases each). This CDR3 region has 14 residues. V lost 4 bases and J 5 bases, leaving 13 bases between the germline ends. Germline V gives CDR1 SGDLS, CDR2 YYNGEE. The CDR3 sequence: CASSPGPDDNEQFF. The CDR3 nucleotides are TGTGCCAGCAGCCCGGGGCCCGATGACAATGAGCAGTTCTTC.

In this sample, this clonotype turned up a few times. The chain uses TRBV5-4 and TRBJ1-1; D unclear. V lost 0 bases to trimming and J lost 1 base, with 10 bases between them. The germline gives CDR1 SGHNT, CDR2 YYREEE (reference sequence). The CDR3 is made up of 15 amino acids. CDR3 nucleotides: TGTGCCAGCAGCTTGGCCGGGCATGGGAACACTGAAGCTTTCTTT. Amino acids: CASSLAGHGNTEAFF.

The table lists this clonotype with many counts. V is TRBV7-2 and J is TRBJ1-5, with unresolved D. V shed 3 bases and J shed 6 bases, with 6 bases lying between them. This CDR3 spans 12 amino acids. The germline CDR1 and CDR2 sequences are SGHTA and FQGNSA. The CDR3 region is CASSFISQPQHF. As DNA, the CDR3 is TGTGCCAGCAGCTTTATCAGTCAGCCCCAGCATTTT. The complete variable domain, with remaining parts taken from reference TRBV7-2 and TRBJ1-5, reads GAGVSQSPSNKVTEKGKDVELRCDPISGHTALYWYRQSLGQGLEFLIYFQGNSAPDKSGLPSDRFSAERTGGSVSTLTIQRTQQEDSAVYLCASSFISQPQHFGDGTRLSIL.

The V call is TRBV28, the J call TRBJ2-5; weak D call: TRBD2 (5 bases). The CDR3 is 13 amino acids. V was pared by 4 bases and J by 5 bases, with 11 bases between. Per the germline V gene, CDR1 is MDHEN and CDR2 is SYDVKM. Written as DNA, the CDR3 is TGTGCCAGCAGTTGGGGAGTTGAGGAGACCCAGTACTTC. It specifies CASSWGVEETQYF.

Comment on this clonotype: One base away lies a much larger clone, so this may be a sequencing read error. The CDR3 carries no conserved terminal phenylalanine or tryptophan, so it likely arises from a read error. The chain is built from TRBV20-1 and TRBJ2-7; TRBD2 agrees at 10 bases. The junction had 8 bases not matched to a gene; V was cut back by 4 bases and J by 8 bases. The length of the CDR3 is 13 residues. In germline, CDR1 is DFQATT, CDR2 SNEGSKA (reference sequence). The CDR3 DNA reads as TGCAGTGCTAAGCGGGGGGGCAGTCTCCAGCAGTACCTC. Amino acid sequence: CSAKRGGSLQQYL.

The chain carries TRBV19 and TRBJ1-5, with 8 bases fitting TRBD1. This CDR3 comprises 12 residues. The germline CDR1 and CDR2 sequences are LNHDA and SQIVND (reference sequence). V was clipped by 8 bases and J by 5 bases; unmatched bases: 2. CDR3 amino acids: CASGQGYQPQHF. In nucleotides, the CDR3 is TGTGCCAGTGGACAGGGTTATCAGCCCCAGCATTTT.

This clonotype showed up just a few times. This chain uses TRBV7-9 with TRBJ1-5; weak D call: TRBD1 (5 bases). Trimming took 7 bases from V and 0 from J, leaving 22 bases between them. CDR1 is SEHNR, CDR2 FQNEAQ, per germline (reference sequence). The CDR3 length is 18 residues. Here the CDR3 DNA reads TGTGCCAGCACCTATTGGGGGACTCGAGGTTATAGCAATCAGCCCCAGCATTTT. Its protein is CASTYWGTRGYSNQPQHF.

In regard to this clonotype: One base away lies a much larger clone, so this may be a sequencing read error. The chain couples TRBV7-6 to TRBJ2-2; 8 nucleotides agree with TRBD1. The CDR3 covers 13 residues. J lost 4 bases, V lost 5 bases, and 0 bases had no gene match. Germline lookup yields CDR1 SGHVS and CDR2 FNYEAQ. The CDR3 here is CASSTGGTGELFF. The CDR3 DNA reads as TGTGCCAGCAGCACAGGGGGCACCGGGGAGCTGTTTTTT.

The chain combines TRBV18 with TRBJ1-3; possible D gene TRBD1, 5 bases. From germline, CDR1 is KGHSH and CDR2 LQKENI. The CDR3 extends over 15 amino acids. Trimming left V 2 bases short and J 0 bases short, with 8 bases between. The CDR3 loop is CASSPRQFSGNTIYF. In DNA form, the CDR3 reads TGTGCCAGCTCACCAAGACAGTTCTCTGGAAACACCATATATTTT. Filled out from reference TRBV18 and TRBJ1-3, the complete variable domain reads NAGVMQNPRHLVRRRGQEARLRCSPMKGHSHVYWYRQLPEEGLKFMVYLQKENIIDESGMPKERFSAEFPKEGPSILRIQQVVRGDSAAYFCASSPRQFSGNTIYFGEGSWLTVV.

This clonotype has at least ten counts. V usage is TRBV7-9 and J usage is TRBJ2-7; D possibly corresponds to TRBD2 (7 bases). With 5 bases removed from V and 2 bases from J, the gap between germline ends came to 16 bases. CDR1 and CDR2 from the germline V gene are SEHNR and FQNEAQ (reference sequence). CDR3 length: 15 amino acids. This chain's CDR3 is CASSDDPGGAYEQYF. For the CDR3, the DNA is TGTGCCAGCAGCGACGACCCGGGGGGCGCCTACGAGCAGTACTTC.

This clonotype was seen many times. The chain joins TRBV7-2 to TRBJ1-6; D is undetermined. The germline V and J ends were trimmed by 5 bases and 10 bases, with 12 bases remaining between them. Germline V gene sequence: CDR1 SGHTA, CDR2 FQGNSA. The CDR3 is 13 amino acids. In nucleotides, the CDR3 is TGTGCCAGCAGCCCCCTGGGGTACTCACCCCTCCACTTT. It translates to CASSPLGYSPLHF.

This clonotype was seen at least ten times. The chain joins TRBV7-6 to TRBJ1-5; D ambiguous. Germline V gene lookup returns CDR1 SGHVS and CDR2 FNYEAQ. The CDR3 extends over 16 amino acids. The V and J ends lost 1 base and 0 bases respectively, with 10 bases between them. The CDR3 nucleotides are TGTGCCAGCAGCTTAGAAGGAGCTAATAGCAATCAGCCCCAGCATTTT. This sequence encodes CASSLEGANSNQPQHF.

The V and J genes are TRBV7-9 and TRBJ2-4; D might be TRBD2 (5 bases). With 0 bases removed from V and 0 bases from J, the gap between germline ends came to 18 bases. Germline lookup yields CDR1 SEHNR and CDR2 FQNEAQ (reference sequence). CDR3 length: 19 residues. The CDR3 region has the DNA TGTGCCAGCAGCTTAGCGAGACTATCCCAACGAGGAGCCAAAAACATTCAGTACTTC. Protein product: CASSLARLSQRGAKNIQYF.

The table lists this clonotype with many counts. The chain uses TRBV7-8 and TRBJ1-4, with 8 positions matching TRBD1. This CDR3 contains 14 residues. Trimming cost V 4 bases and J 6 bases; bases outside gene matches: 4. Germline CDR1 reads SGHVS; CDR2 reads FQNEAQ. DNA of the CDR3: TGTGCCAGCAGCTCGGACAGGGCAGATGAAAAACTGTTTTTT. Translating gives CASSSDRADEKLFF.

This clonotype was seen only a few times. The CDR3 coding sequence is TGCAGCGTCGGCGCCGCGGGGGCAGATACGCAGTATTTT. Encoded protein: CSVGAAGADTQYF. The gene calls are TRBV29-1 and TRBJ2-3, with TRBD2 matching over 7 bases. The CDR3 is made up of 13 amino acids. Germline lookup yields CDR1 SQVTM and CDR2 ANQGSEA. After removal of 6 bases from V and 4 bases from J, the junction contained 7 bases not matched to a gene.

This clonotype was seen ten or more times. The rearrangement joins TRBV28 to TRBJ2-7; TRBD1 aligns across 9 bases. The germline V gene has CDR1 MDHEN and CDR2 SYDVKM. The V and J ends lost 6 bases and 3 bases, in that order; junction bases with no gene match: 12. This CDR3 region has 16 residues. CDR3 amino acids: CASRPTQLDRGYEQYF. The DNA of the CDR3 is TGTGCCAGCAGACCGACCCAATTGGACAGGGGCTACGAGCAGTACTTC.

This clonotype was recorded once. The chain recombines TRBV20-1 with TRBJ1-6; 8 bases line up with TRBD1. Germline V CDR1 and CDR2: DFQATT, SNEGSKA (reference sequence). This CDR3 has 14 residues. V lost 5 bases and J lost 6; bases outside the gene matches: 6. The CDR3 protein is CSAPNRGSNSPLHF. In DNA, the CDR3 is TGCAGTGCTCCGAACAGGGGGAGTAATTCACCCCTCCACTTT.

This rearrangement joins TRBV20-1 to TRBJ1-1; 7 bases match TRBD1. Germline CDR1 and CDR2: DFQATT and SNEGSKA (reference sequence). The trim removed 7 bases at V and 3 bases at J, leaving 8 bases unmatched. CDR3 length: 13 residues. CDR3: CSGGRGPDTEAFF. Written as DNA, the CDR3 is TGCAGTGGGGGAAGGGGGCCGGACACTGAAGCTTTCTTT.